Following are 24 T cell receptor beta chains from one sample sequenced in a study of T-cell reconstitution after alpha-beta-depleted transplantation in children. TCRbeta library construction was performed incorporating unique molecular identifiers. TCRdb processed the PCR reads anew with MiXCR; each CDR3 protein has one entry. The repertoire holds roughly 420,000 distinct CDR3 sequences, with around 15% as singletons. This sample comprised PBMCs, mostly from graft donor cells, obtained 360 days after TCRalphabeta/CD19-depleted stem cell transplant. The source of these receptors is a boy younger than two who had a stem cell transplant for Wiskott-Aldrich syndrome, so the T cells may come from the graft donor.

This clonotype was recorded a few times. The genes are TRBV20-1 and TRBJ2-7; D is undetermined. V was shortened by 6 bases and J by 9 bases, with 21 bases between the two germline ends. CDR1 and CDR2 (germline): DFQATT, SNEGSKA (reference sequence). This CDR3 region has 13 residues. CDR3 sequence reads: CSAKTARLSVQYF. CDR3 bases: TGCAGTGCGAAAACAGCGAGGCTTTCGGTGCAGTACTTC.

This clonotype was seen a few times. This chain links TRBV5-1 with TRBJ2-3; D not certain. Per the germline V gene, CDR1 is SGHRS and CDR2 is YFSETQ. Between the trimmed V and J ends, which lost 7 bases and 5 bases, there was a span of 11 bases. The CDR3 is 12 residues long. CDR3: CASGALGDTQYF. The CDR3 DNA is TGCGCCAGCGGCGCACTGGGAGATACGCAGTATTTT.

In its sample, this clonotype was seen a few times. V is TRBV20-1 and J is TRBJ2-7; perhaps TRBD2 as D (5 bases). The germline V gene has CDR1 DFQATT and CDR2 SNEGSKA (reference sequence). V lost 8 bases, J lost 2 bases, and 16 bases lay in between. The CDR3 loop spans 13 amino acids. The CDR3 sequence is CSSVPGLPYEQYF. CDR3 bases: TGCAGTTCGGTTCCGGGGTTACCCTACGAGCAGTACTTC.

This clonotype was picked up a small number of times. This chain links TRBV7-8 with TRBJ1-2; D may be TRBD1 (5 bases). V was shortened by 1 base and J by 2 bases, with 11 bases between the two germline ends. This CDR3 region has 15 residues. Per germline, CDR1 SGHVS and CDR2 FQNEAQ. DNA of the CDR3: TGTGCCAGCAGCTTAGAGGGGTGGAGGAACTATGGCTACACCTTC. Translating gives CASSLEGWRNYGYTF. Variable domain in full (rest from reference TRBV7-8 and TRBJ1-2): GAGVSQSPRYKVAKRGQDVALRCDPISGHVSLFWYQQALGQGPEFLTYFQNEAQLDKSGLPSDRFFAERPEGSVSTLKIQRTQQEDSAVYLCASSLEGWRNYGYTFGSGTRLTVV.

The chain couples TRBV27 to TRBJ1-6, with D unclear. V lost 3 bases, J lost 7 bases, and 16 bases lay in between. CDR1 is MNHEY and CDR2 is SMNVEV in the germline V gene (reference sequence). CDR3 length: 16 amino acids. Here the CDR3 reads CASSFSPAVRNSPLHF. CDR3 nucleotide sequence: TGTGCCAGCAGTTTTTCCCCAGCAGTACGAAATTCACCCCTCCACTTT.

This clonotype was found a few times. The rearrangement uses TRBV27 and TRBJ2-2, with D possibly TRBD1 on 6 matching bases. Germline values: CDR1 MNHEY, CDR2 SMNVEV (reference sequence). This CDR3 contains 13 residues. V lost 10 bases and J lost 2, with 11 bases in between. In nucleotides, the CDR3 is TGTGCCACCCGGACAGCCAACACCGGGGAGCTGTTTTTT. Translated, it gives CATRTANTGELFF.

The chain joins TRBV5-5 to TRBJ2-3, with TRBD2 as a possible D gene (5 bases). Germline-derived CDR1 and CDR2 are SGHKS and YYEKEE (reference sequence). Trimming took 0 bases from V and 3 from J, leaving 17 bases between them. This CDR3 region has 17 residues. CDR3: CASSLADFHRGTDTQYF. The DNA of the CDR3 is TGTGCCAGCAGCTTGGCTGACTTCCACCGAGGGACAGATACGCAGTATTTT.

The V gene is TRBV5-1, the J gene TRBJ2-2, with 8 bases matching TRBD1. This CDR3 comprises 15 residues. V lost 2 bases, J lost 3 bases, and 3 bases stayed unmatched. From germline, CDR1 is SGHRS and CDR2 YFSETQ. This chain's CDR3 is CASSLMTGDTGELFF. In DNA, the CDR3 is TGCGCCAGCAGCTTAATGACAGGGGACACCGGGGAGCTGTTTTTT.

The chain joins TRBV7-2 to TRBJ2-1, with 7 bases aligning to TRBD2. With V trimmed by 3 bases and J by 2 bases, 4 bases remained unmatched. This CDR3 spans 15 amino acids. In germline, CDR1 is SGHTA, CDR2 FQGNSA. This CDR3 reads CASSFGGRPYNEQFF. The CDR3, as DNA: TGTGCCAGCAGCTTTGGCGGGAGACCCTACAATGAGCAGTTCTTC.

This clonotype has only a few counts. V usage is TRBV12-3 or TRBV12-4 and J usage is TRBJ2-1; D gene unclear. The CDR3 covers 13 residues. V was cut by 3 bases and J by 9 bases, with 12 bases left in between. CDR3: CASSLGKRVEQFF. The CDR3 DNA follows: TGTGCCAGCAGTTTGGGGAAAAGGGTTGAGCAGTTCTTC.

This clonotype was counted a few times. J is TRBJ2-7 and V is TRBV11-2; no firm D call. Per germline, CDR1 SGHAT and CDR2 FQNNGV. With 3 bases removed from V and 7 bases from J, the gap between germline ends came to 13 bases. This CDR3 region has 13 residues. CDR3 loop: CASSLMGSREQYF. For the CDR3, the DNA is TGTGCCAGCAGCTTGATGGGGTCCCGAGAGCAGTACTTC.

The chain couples TRBV5-1 to TRBJ2-5; D is unresolved. Germline CDR1 SGHRS, CDR2 YFSETQ. This CDR3 has 13 residues. Trimming pared 0 bases from V and 5 bases from J, leaving 8 bases between. The CDR3 DNA sequence: TGCGCCAGCAGCTTGGGACATACGGAGACCCAGTACTTC. Protein sequence: CASSLGHTETQYF.

The gene calls are TRBV6-1 and TRBJ2-6, with D unresolved. CDR1 and CDR2 from the germline V gene are MNHNS and SASEGT. V dropped 8 bases and J dropped 0 bases, with 8 bases sitting between them. There are 14 residues in the CDR3. The CDR3 coding sequence is TGTGCCAGCGATCCGTTCTCTGGGGCCAACGTCCTGACTTTC. Translation gives CASDPFSGANVLTF.

This clonotype has just a few counts. V gene TRBV5-1 combines with J gene TRBJ2-7, with 8 nucleotides matching TRBD2. V lost 5 bases, J lost 3 bases, and 7 bases stayed unmatched. There are 14 residues in the CDR3. Germline V CDR1 and CDR2: SGHRS, YFSETQ. The CDR3 nucleotides read TGCGCCAGCAGACTGCTGACTAGCGACTACGAGCAGTACTTC. Translation: CASRLLTSDYEQYF.

This clonotype showed up just a few times. The chain combines TRBV7-6 with TRBJ2-5; a possible D gene is TRBD1 (5 bases). This CDR3 region has 14 residues. V was pared by 1 base and J by 4 bases, with 10 bases between. Germline CDR1 reads SGHVS; CDR2 reads FNYEAQ. CDR3 sequence (DNA): TGTGCCAGCAGCTTAGAAAGGGGCCCAGAGACCCAGTACTTC. This sequence encodes CASSLERGPETQYF.

This rearrangement joins TRBV5-1 to TRBJ2-7, with D perhaps assigned TRBD1 or TRBD2 (5 bases each). Deletions cut 0 bases from V and 1 base from J, with 17 bases between. CDR1 is SGHRS, CDR2 YFSETQ, per germline. This CDR3 is built from 17 residues. The CDR3 loop is CASSLVPTGTGSYEQYF. As DNA, the CDR3 is TGCGCCAGCAGCTTGGTACCCACCGGGACGGGTTCCTACGAGCAGTACTTC.

This clonotype was counted a few times. The genes are TRBV5-1 and TRBJ1-4, with D possibly TRBD1 on 5 matching bases. This CDR3 has 15 amino acids. Germline loops: CDR1 SGHRS, CDR2 YFSETQ. The germline V and J ends were trimmed by 4 bases and 4 bases, with 14 bases remaining between them. Here the CDR3 reads CASSITGTHNEKLFF. For the CDR3, the DNA is TGCGCCAGCAGCATTACCGGGACTCATAATGAAAAACTGTTTTTT.

This clonotype was counted between two and nine times. This chain connects TRBV20-1 to TRBJ2-1; D might be TRBD2 (6 bases). Germline CDR1 DFQATT, CDR2 SNEGSKA (reference sequence). The CDR3 loop spans 15 amino acids. The germline V and J ends were trimmed by 6 bases and 7 bases, with 22 bases remaining between them. The CDR3 is CSAPRGEDRTNEQFF. Here the CDR3 DNA reads TGCAGTGCCCCTAGAGGGGAGGACCGTACGAATGAGCAGTTCTTC.

This clonotype was seen a few times. The V call is TRBV15, the J call TRBJ2-1; 14 positions match TRBD2. V shed 0 bases and J 4 bases; nucleotides not matched to a gene: 8. Germline-derived CDR1 and CDR2 are LNHNV and YYDKDF (reference sequence). The CDR3 covers 19 residues. The DNA of the CDR3 is TGTGCCACCAGCAGAGATACTGGACTAGCGGGAGGTCCATACAATGAGCAGTTCTTC. Translation gives CATSRDTGLAGGPYNEQFF.

The chain links TRBV5-1 to TRBJ2-2, with 12 bases lining up with TRBD2. This CDR3 contains 17 residues. V was clipped by 3 bases and J by 2 bases; unmatched bases: 5. Germline CDR1 reads SGHRS; CDR2 reads YFSETQ. The CDR3 sequence is CASSSRLAGANTGELFF. The CDR3 DNA reads TGCGCCAGCAGCTCAAGACTAGCGGGAGCTAACACCGGGGAGCTGTTTTTT. Using reference TRBV5-1 and TRBJ2-2 for the parts outside the CDR3, the full variable domain is KAGVTQTPRYLIKTRGQQVTLSCSPISGHRSVSWYQQTPGQGLQFLFEYFSETQRNKGNFPGRFSGRQFSNSRSEMNVSTLELGDSALYLCASSSRLAGANTGELFFGEGSRLTVL.

This clonotype appeared a few times. V usage is TRBV12-3 or TRBV12-4 and J usage is TRBJ1-6; D gene ambiguous. The CDR3 loop spans 12 amino acids. Trimming shortened V by 5 bases and J by 9 bases, and 8 bases separated the two germline ends. CDR3 amino acids: CASSLTVSPLHF. The DNA for the CDR3 is TGTGCCAGCAGTCTTACGGTTTCACCCCTCCACTTT.

The genes are TRBV27 and TRBJ2-1; TRBD2 matches at 8 bases. V gave up 3 bases and J gave up 8 bases; unmatched junction bases: 0. Germline V gene sequence: CDR1 MNHEY, CDR2 SMNVEV (reference sequence). There are 12 residues in the CDR3. CDR3: CASSFGGDEQFF. CDR3 DNA: TGTGCCAGCAGTTTCGGGGGGGATGAGCAGTTCTTC.

V and J are TRBV5-1 and TRBJ2-1, with TRBD1 identical over 11 bases. Looked up from germline, CDR1 is SGHRS and CDR2 is YFSETQ. J gave up 1 base and V 0 bases, and 9 bases lay outside the gene matches. The CDR3 is 19 amino acids. The CDR3 loop reads CASSLARTGGSPSYNEQFF. The CDR3 DNA reads TGCGCCAGCAGCTTGGCCCGGACAGGGGGCTCTCCTTCCTACAATGAGCAGTTCTTC.

The V call is TRBV14, the J call TRBJ1-6; D is uncertain. This CDR3 spans 14 amino acids. Trimming removed 3 bases from V and 9 bases from J, with 12 bases in between. Germline V lookup: CDR1 SGHDN, CDR2 FVKESK. CDR3 DNA sequence: TGTGCCAGCAGCCAGGGCGGGTTGGGTTCACCCCTCCACTTT. Amino acids: CASSQGGLGSPLHF.